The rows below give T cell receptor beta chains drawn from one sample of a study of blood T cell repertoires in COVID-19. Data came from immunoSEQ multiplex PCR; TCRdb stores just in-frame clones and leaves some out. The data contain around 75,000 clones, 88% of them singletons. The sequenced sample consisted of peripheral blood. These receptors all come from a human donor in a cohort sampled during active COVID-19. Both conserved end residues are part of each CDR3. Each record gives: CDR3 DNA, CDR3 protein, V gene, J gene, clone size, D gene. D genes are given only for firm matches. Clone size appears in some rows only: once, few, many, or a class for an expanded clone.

CDR3nt: TGTGCCAGCAGCGCCCGGACAGGGGTTAACTATGGCTACACCTTC
CDR3aa: CASSARTGVNYGYTF
v_gene: TRBV7-9
j_gene: TRBJ1-2
abundance: NA
d_gene: TRBD1

CDR3nt: TGTGCAATCAGCGGAGGTCTTTCCTACGAGCAGTACTTC
CDR3aa: CAISGGLSYEQYF
v_gene: TRBV6-2/TRBV6-3
j_gene: TRBJ2-7
abundance: NA
d_gene: NA

CDR3nt: TGTGCCAGCAGTCCCGCGGGGGCCTTGAACACTGAAGCTTTCTTT
CDR3aa: CASSPAGALNTEAFF
v_gene: TRBV7-9
j_gene: TRBJ1-1
abundance: NA
d_gene: NA

CDR3nt: TGCGCCAGCAGGGTGAGGGACAGGGGGCTGAATGAGCAGTTCTTC
CDR3aa: CASRVRDRGLNEQFF
v_gene: TRBV5-1
j_gene: TRBJ2-1
abundance: NA
d_gene: TRBD1

CDR3nt: TGTGCCAGCAGTTACTTATCGAGGGGGCCTACAGATACGCAGTATTTT
CDR3aa: CASSYLSRGPTDTQYF
v_gene: TRBV6-2/TRBV6-3
j_gene: TRBJ2-3
abundance: few
d_gene: TRBD1

CDR3nt: TGTGCCAGCCGGGGTACCGATGAGCAGTTCTTC
CDR3aa: CASRGTDEQFF
v_gene: TRBV2
j_gene: TRBJ2-1
abundance: NA
d_gene: NA

CDR3nt: TGTGCCAGCAGCTTAGCACGGGGGATTAACAATGAGCAGTTCTTC
CDR3aa: CASSLARGINNEQFF
v_gene: TRBV7-8
j_gene: TRBJ2-1
abundance: NA
d_gene: NA

CDR3nt: TGTGCCAGTAGCGGGGAGGTTAGTTCACCCCTCCACTTT
CDR3aa: CASSGEVSSPLHF
v_gene: TRBV19
j_gene: TRBJ1-6
abundance: few
d_gene: NA

CDR3nt: TGTGCCAGTAGTACAACAGGGCATCAGCCCCAGCATTTT
CDR3aa: CASSTTGHQPQHF
v_gene: TRBV19
j_gene: TRBJ1-5
abundance: once
d_gene: NA

CDR3nt: TGTGCCACCAGTGATCCCACCGGGTCAGATACGCAGTATTTT
CDR3aa: CATSDPTGSDTQYF
v_gene: TRBV24-1
j_gene: TRBJ2-3
abundance: NA
d_gene: NA

CDR3nt: TGTGCCACCAGCAGGGGGGCTAGCGGGGGCCCTTCCTACGAGCAGTACTTC
CDR3aa: CATSRGASGGPSYEQYF
v_gene: TRBV15
j_gene: TRBJ2-7
abundance: NA
d_gene: TRBD2

CDR3nt: TGTGCCAGCAGCTCGCAGCGGGGTCCCTACGAGCAGTACTTC
CDR3aa: CASSSQRGPYEQYF
v_gene: TRBV3-1/TRBV3-2
j_gene: TRBJ2-7
abundance: NA
d_gene: TRBD2